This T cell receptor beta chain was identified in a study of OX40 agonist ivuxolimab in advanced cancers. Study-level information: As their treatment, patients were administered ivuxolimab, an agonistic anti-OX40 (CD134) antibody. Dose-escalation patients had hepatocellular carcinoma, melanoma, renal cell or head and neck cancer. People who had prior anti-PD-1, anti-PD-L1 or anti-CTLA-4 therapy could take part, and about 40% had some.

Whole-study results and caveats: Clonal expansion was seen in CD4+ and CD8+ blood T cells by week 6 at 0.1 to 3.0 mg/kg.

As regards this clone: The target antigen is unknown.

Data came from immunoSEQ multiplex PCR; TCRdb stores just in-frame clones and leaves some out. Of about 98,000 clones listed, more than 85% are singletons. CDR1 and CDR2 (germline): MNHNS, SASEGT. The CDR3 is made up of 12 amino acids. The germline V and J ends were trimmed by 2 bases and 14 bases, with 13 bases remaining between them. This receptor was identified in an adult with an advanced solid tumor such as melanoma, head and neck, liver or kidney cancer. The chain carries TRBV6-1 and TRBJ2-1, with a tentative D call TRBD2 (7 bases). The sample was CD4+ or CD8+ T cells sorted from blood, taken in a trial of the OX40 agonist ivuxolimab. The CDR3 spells CASSELGAGEFF. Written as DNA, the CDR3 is TGTGCCAGCAGTGAACTGGGGGCGGGGGAGTTCTTC.